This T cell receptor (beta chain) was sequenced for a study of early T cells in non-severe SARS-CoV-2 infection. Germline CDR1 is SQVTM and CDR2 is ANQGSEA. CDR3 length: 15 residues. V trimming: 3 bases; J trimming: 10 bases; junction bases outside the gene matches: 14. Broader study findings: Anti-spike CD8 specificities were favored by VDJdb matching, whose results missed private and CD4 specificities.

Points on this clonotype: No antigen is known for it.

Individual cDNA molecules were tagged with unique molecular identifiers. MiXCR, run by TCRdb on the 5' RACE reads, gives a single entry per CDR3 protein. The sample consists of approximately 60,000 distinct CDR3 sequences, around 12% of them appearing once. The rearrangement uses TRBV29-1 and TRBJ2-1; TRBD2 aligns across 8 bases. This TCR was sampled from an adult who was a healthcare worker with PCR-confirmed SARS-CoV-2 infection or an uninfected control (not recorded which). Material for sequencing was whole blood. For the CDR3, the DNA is TGCAGCGTTGACCAGGCTAGCGGGTGGGGAACGGAGCAGTTCTTC. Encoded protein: CSVDQASGWGTEQFF.